The rows below give T cell receptor beta chains drawn from one sample of a study of blood T cell repertoires in COVID-19. Assay: immunoSEQ multiplex PCR; the TCRdb copy retains only in-frame clones and omits some. This table has hundreds of thousands of clones, over 80% appearing once. Sequences were obtained from peripheral blood. These receptors came from a woman between 18 and 30 years old with acute or convalescent COVID-19. Each CDR3 is given with its conserved first and last residue. Each record gives: V gene, D gene, J gene, clone size, CDR3 DNA, CDR3 protein. D genes are given only for firm matches. Clone size is shown for a subset of rows, as once, few, many or a class of expanded clone.

v_call: TRBV11-2; d_call: TRBD1; j_call: TRBJ1-4; clone_size: once; cdr3_nt: TGTGCCAGCAGCTTAGAAGACAGGGGAGATGAAAAACTGTTTTTT; cdr3_aa: CASSLEDRGDEKLFF
v_call: TRBV19; d_call: .; j_call: TRBJ1-6; clone_size: .; cdr3_nt: TGTGCCAGTAGTCCCCAGGACAGAGATAATTCACCCCTCCACTTT; cdr3_aa: CASSPQDRDNSPLHF
v_call: TRBV13; d_call: .; j_call: TRBJ2-3; clone_size: .; cdr3_nt: TGTGCCAGCAGCGCTAGTCTTCAGTGGGATACGCAGTATTTT; cdr3_aa: CASSASLQWDTQYF
v_call: TRBV18; d_call: TRBD1; j_call: TRBJ1-6; clone_size: .; cdr3_nt: TGTGCCAGCTCACTAGACAGGGATTCACCCCTCCACTTT; cdr3_aa: CASSLDRDSPLHF
v_call: TRBV29-1; d_call: .; j_call: TRBJ2-7; clone_size: .; cdr3_nt: TGCAGCGTTGAAGATCACGGGATTGGCGAGCAGTACTTC; cdr3_aa: CSVEDHGIGEQYF
v_call: TRBV19; d_call: TRBD1; j_call: TRBJ1-2; clone_size: few; cdr3_nt: TGTGCCAGTTGCCCCGACAGGGGGCTAAGTATCTATGGCTACACCTTC; cdr3_aa: CASCPDRGLSIYGYTF
v_call: TRBV5-1; d_call: .; j_call: TRBJ1-1; clone_size: .; cdr3_nt: TGCGCCAGCAGCTTGGACGGAACGCCGGGGATGAACACTGAAGCTTTCTTT; cdr3_aa: CASSLDGTPGMNTEAFF
v_call: TRBV29-1; d_call: .; j_call: TRBJ1-2; clone_size: once; cdr3_nt: TGCAGCGTTGCCGGGTCCCGGGATGGCTACACCTTC; cdr3_aa: CSVAGSRDGYTF
v_call: TRBV4-1; d_call: .; j_call: TRBJ2-1; clone_size: once; cdr3_nt: TGCGCCAGCAGCCAAGCCCACAGTAATGAGCAGTTCTTC; cdr3_aa: CASSQAHSNEQFF
v_call: TRBV11-2; d_call: TRBD1; j_call: TRBJ2-5; clone_size: .; cdr3_nt: TGTGCCAGCAGCCACCGGGACAGGGGGCTAGGAGAGACCCAGTACTTC; cdr3_aa: CASSHRDRGLGETQYF
v_call: TRBV10-3; d_call: TRBD2; j_call: TRBJ2-1; clone_size: .; cdr3_nt: TGTGCCATCAGTGAGTTCTACGGGACTAGCGACTCCATCGGGCAGTTCTTC; cdr3_aa: CAISEFYGTSDSIGQFF
v_call: TRBV6-5; d_call: .; j_call: TRBJ2-5; clone_size: once; cdr3_nt: TGTGCCAGCAGTTACTCTCGGGGGGCTGGGGAGACCCAGTACTTC; cdr3_aa: CASSYSRGAGETQYF